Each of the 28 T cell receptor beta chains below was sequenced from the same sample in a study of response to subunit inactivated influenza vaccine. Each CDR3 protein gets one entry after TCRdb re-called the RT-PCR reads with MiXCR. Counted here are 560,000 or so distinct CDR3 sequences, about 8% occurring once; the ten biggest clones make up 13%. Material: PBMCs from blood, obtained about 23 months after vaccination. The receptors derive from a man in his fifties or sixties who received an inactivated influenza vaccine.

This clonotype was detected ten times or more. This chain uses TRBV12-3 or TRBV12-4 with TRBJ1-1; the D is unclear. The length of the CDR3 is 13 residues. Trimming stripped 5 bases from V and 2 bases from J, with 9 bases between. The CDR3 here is CASSINHNTEAFF. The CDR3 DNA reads TGTGCCAGCAGTATCAACCATAACACTGAAGCTTTCTTT.

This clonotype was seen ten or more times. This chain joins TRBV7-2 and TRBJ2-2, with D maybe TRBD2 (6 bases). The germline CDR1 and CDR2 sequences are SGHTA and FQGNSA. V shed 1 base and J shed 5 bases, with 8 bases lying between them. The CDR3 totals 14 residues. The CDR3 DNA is TGTGCCAGCAGCTTAGACGGGAGAACCGGGGAGCTGTTTTTT. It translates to CASSLDGRTGELFF.

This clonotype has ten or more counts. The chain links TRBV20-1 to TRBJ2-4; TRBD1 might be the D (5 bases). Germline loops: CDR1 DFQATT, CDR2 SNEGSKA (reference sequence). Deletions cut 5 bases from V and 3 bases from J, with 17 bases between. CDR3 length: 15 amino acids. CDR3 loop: CSAPTHGAHKNIQYF. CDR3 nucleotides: TGCAGTGCTCCTACCCATGGGGCGCACAAAAACATTCAGTACTTC.

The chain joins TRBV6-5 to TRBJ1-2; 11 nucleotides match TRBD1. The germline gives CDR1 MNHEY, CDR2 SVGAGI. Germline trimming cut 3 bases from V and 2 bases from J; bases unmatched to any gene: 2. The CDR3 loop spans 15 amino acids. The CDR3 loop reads CASSYRDRGNYGYTF. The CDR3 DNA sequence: TGTGCCAGCAGTTATCGGGACAGGGGGAACTATGGCTACACCTTC.

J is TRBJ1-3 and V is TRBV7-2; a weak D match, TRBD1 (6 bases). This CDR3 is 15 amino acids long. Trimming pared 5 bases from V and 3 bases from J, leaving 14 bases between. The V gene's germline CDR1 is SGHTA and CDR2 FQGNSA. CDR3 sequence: CASSPGQFFGNTIYF. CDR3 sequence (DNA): TGTGCCAGCAGCCCCGGACAGTTTTTTGGAAACACCATATATTTT.

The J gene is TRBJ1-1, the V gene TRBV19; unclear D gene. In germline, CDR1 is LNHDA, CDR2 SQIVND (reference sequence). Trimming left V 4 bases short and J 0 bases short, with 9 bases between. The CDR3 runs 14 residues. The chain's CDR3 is CASSNPRLNTEAFF. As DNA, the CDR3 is TGTGCCAGTAGTAACCCCCGACTGAACACTGAAGCTTTCTTT.

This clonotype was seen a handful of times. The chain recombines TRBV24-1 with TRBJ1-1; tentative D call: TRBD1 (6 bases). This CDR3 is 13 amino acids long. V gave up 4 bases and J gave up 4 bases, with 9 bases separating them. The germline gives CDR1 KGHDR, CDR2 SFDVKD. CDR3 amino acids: CATSEQGSTEAFF. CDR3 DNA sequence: TGTGCCACCAGTGAACAGGGAAGCACTGAAGCTTTCTTT.

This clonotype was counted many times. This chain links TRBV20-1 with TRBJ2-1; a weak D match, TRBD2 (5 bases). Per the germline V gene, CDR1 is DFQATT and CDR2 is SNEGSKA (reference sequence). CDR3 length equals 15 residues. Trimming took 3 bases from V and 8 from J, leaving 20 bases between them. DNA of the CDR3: TGCAGTGCTAGTAAAGGGCAAGGAGGTAACCATGAGCAGTTCTTC. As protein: CSASKGQGGNHEQFF.

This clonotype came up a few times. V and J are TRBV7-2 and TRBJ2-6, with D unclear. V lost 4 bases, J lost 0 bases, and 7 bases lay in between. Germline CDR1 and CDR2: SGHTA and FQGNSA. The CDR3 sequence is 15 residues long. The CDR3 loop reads CASSSGHSGANVLTF. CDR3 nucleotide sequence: TGTGCCAGCAGCTCGGGTCACTCTGGGGCCAACGTCCTGACTTTC.

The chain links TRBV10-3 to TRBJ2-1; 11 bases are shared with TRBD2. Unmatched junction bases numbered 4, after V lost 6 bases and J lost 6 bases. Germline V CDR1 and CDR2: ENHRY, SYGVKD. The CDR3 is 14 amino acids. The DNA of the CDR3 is TGTGCCATCAGAAGACTAGCGGGATCCAATGAGCAGTTCTTC. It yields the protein CAIRRLAGSNEQFF.

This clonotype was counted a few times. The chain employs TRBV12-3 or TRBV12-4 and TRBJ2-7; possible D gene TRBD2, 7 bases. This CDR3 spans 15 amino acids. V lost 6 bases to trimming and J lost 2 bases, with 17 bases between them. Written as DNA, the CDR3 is TGTGCCAGCAGCCCCTGGCGGGGGCCACCCTACGAGCAGTACTTC. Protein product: CASSPWRGPPYEQYF.

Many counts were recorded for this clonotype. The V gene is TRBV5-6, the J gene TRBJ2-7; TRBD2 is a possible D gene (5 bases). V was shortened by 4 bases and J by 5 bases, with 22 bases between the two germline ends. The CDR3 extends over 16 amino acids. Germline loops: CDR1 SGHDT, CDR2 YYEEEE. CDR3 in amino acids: CASSENSWTRENEQYF. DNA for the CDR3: TGTGCCAGCAGCGAAAACTCGTGGACTCGAGAGAACGAGCAGTACTTC.

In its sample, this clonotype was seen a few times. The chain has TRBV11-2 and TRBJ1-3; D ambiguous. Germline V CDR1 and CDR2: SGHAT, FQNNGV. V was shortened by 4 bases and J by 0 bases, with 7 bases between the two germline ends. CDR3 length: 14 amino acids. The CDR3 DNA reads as TGTGCCAGCAGCTCATCCCGCTCTGGAAACACCATATATTTT. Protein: CASSSSRSGNTIYF.

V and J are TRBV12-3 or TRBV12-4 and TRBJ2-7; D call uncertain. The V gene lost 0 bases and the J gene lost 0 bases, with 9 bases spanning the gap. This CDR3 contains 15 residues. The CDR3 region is CASSLARHLSYEQYF. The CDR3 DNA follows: TGTGCCAGCAGTTTAGCCCGACACCTCTCCTACGAGCAGTACTTC.

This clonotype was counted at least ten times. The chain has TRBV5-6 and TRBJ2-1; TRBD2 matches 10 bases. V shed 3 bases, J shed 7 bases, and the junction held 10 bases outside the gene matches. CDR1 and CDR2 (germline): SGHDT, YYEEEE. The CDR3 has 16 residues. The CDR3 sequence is CASSSQREGNWNEQFF. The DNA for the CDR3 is TGTGCCAGCAGCTCCCAGCGGGAGGGGAATTGGAATGAGCAGTTCTTC.

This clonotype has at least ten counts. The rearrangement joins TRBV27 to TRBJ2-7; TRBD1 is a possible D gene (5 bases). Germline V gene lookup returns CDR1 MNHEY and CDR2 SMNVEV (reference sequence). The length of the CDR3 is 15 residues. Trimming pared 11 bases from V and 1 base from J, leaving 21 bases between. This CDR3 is CASATGLFTSYEQYF. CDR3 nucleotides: TGTGCCTCCGCAACAGGCCTCTTTACTTCCTACGAGCAGTACTTC.

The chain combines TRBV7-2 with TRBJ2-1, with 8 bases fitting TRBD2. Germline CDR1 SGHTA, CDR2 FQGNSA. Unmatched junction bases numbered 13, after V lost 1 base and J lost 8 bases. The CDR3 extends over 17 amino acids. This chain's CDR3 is CASSLVVLAGAAHEQFF. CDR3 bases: TGTGCCAGCAGCTTAGTCGTTCTAGCGGGCGCTGCACATGAGCAGTTCTTC.

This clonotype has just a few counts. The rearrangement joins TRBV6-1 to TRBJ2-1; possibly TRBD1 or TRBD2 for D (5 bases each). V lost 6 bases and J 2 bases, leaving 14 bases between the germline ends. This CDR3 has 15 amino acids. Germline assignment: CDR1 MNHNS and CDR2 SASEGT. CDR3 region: CASRTPRGTYNEQFF. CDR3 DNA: TGTGCCAGCAGAACCCCTCGGGGCACCTACAATGAGCAGTTCTTC.

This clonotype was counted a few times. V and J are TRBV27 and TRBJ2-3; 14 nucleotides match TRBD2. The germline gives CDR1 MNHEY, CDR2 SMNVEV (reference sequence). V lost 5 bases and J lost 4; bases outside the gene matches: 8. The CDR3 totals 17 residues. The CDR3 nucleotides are TGTGCCAGCAGTGGACTAGCGGGAGGTCCGGGGCCAGATACGCAGTATTTT. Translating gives CASSGLAGGPGPDTQYF.

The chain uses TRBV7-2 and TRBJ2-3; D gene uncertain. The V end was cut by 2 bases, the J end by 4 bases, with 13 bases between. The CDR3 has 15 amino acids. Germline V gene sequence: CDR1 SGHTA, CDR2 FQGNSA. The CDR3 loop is CASSLLGLTADTQYF. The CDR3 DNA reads TGTGCCAGCAGCTTATTAGGGTTGACTGCAGATACGCAGTATTTT. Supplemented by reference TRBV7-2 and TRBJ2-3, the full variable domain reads GAGVSQSPSNKVTEKGKDVELRCDPISGHTALYWYRQSLGQGLEFLIYFQGNSAPDKSGLPSDRFSAERTGGSVSTLTIQRTQQEDSAVYLCASSLLGLTADTQYFGPGTRLTVL.

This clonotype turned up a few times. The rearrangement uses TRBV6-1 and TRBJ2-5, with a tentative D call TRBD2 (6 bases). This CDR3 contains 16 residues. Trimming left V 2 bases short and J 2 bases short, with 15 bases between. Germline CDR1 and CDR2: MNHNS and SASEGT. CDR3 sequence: CASSETRRRVQETQYF. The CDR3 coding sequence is TGTGCCAGCAGTGAAACTCGGAGGAGGGTACAAGAGACCCAGTACTTC.

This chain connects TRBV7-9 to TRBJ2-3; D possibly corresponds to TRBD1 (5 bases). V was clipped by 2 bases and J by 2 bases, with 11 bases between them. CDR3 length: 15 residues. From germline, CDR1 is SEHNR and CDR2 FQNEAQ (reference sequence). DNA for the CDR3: TGTGCCAGCAGCTTATTGGTACAGGTCACAGATACGCAGTATTTT. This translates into CASSLLVQVTDTQYF.

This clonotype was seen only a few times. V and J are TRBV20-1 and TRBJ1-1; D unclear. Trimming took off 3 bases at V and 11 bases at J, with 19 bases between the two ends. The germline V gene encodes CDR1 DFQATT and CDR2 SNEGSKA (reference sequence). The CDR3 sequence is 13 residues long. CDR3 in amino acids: CSASRASESWAFF. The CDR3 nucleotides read TGCAGTGCTAGTAGGGCCTCCGAGAGTTGGGCTTTCTTT.

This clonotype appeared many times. CDR3 bases: TGTGCCAGCAGTTTCGGACTAGCGGGAGTTGCAGGCAGGAACACAGATACGCAGTATTTT. Its protein is CASSFGLAGVAGRNTDTQYF. The genes are TRBV27 and TRBJ2-3, with TRBD2 matching 13 bases. The V segment lost 3 bases and the J segment 2 bases; nucleotides outside the gene matches: 14. CDR1 and CDR2 (germline): MNHEY, SMNVEV (reference sequence). The CDR3 sequence is 20 residues long.

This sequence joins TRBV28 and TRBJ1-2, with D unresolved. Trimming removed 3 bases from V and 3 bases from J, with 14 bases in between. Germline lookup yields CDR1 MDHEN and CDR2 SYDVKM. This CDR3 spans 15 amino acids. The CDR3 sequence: CASSFQSADYYGYTF. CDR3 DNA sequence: TGTGCCAGCAGTTTTCAGTCGGCGGACTACTATGGCTACACCTTC.

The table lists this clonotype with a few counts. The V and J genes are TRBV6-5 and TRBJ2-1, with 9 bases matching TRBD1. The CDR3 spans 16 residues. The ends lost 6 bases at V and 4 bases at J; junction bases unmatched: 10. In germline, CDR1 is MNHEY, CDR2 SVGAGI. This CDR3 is CASRYQGQGSYNEQFF. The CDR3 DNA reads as TGTGCCAGCAGATATCAAGGACAGGGGTCATACAATGAGCAGTTCTTC.

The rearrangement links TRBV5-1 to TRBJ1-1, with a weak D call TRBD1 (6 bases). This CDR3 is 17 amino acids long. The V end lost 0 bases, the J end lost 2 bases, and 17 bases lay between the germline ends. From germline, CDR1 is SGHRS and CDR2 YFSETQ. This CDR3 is CASSLAVGGGANTEAFF. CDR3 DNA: TGCGCCAGCAGCTTGGCTGTCGGGGGGGGCGCCAACACTGAAGCTTTCTTT.

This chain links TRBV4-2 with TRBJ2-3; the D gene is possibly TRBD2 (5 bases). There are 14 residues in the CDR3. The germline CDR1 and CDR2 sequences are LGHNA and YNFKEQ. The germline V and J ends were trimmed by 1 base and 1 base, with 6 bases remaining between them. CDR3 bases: TGTGCCAGCAGCCAAGGAGCGGGCACAGATACGCAGTATTTT. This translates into CASSQGAGTDTQYF.